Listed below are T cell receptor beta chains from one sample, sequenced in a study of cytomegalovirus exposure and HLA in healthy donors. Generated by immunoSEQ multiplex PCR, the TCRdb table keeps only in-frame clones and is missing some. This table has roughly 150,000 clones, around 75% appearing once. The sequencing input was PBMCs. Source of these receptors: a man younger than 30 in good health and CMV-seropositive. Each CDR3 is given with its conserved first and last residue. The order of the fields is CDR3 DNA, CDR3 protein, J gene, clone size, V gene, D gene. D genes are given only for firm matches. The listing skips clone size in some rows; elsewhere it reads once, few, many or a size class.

TGTGCCAGCAGCGTAGTCTCGAGCGGGAGGCTGAATGAGCAGTTCTTC CASSVVSSGRLNEQFF TRBJ2-1 NA TRBV9 TRBD2
TGTGCCAGCAGCCAGACTCCAGGAGACAGGGCCTATGGCTACACCTTC CASSQTPGDRAYGYTF TRBJ1-2 NA TRBV4-2 TRBD1
TGTGCCAGCAGCCCACGGGAGTATACGCAGTATTTT CASSPREYTQYF TRBJ2-3 NA TRBV14 NA
TGTGCCAGCAGCGTGTCACAAAACCAAGAGACCCAGTACTTC CASSVSQNQETQYF TRBJ2-5 NA TRBV9 NA
TGTGCCAGCAGGGACAGGGCGGGCCAGCCCCAGCATTTT CASRDRAGQPQHF TRBJ1-5 once TRBV28 TRBD1
TGTGCCAGCACCCAAAACAGGAACACTGAAGCTTTCTTT CASTQNRNTEAFF TRBJ1-1 NA TRBV7-2 NA
TGTGCCAGCAGCTCCCAGGGGCTAAGAAACTATGGCTACACCTTC CASSSQGLRNYGYTF TRBJ1-2 NA TRBV7-9 NA
TGCGCCAGCAGCTTGGGACAGGGGGTCACTGAAGCTTTCTTT CASSLGQGVTEAFF TRBJ1-1 NA TRBV5-1 TRBD1
TGTGCCAGCAACGAGGGGGGGCTAGGCACTGAAGCTTTCTTT CASNEGGLGTEAFF TRBJ1-1 NA TRBV7-2 NA
TGTGCCAGCAGCTTGGAAGCTCGTGCACAGGTCAGCAACTATGGCTACACCTTC CASSLEARAQVSNYGYTF TRBJ1-2 NA TRBV5-6 NA
TGTGCCAGCAGTCCCCAGGTATATGGCTACACCTTC CASSPQVYGYTF TRBJ1-2 NA TRBV28 NA
TGCGCCAGCAGCCAAGAATTGAAGGGGCGCGCCGGGGAGCTGTTTTTT CASSQELKGRAGELFF TRBJ2-2 NA TRBV4-1 NA
TGTGCCAGCAGCTTAGACAACAATGAGCAGTTCTTC CASSLDNNEQFF TRBJ2-1 NA TRBV7-2 NA
TGCGCCAGCAGCTTGGACACCTACACCGGGGAGCTGTTTTTT CASSLDTYTGELFF TRBJ2-2 few TRBV5-1 NA
TGTGCCAGCAGTGAAGTAGGCAGGGACTATGGCTACACCTTC CASSEVGRDYGYTF TRBJ1-2 NA TRBV25-1 NA
TGTGCCAGCAGACCCGAGGCCGGGACAGGTGAAGCTTTCTTT CASRPEAGTGEAFF TRBJ1-1 once TRBV11-2 TRBD1
TGTGCCAGTAGTATCTCTCCCACGGCGGGGAATGAGCAGTTCTTC CASSISPTAGNEQFF TRBJ2-1 NA TRBV19 NA
TGTGCCAGCAGCCTGGACAGGGTGGTCTATGGCTACACCTTC CASSLDRVVYGYTF TRBJ1-2 NA TRBV5-6 TRBD1
TGTGCCAGCAGCTTCTCGACAGGGGTTCAAGAGACCCAGTACTTC CASSFSTGVQETQYF TRBJ2-5 few TRBV7-8 TRBD1
TGTGCCAGCAGCGTAGGTGACTTCTACAATGAGCAGTTCTTC CASSVGDFYNEQFF TRBJ2-1 NA TRBV9 NA
TGTGCCAGCTCACGCGGGGGCGAGAGGGATACGCAGTATTTT CASSRGGERDTQYF TRBJ2-3 NA TRBV18 NA
TGCGCCAGCAGCGGCCAAACAGGGGCCGGGGCCAACGTCCTGACTTTC CASSGQTGAGANVLTF TRBJ2-6 many TRBV5-1 TRBD1
TGCAGTGCTAGAGGGGCTGGCTACACCTTC CSARGAGYTF TRBJ1-2 NA TRBV20-1 NA
TGTGCCAGCACGGTTTTGATCGAGCAGTTCTTC CASTVLIEQFF TRBJ2-1 NA TRBV12-1 NA
TGTGCCAGCAGCTTCACTAGCGGGGGCGCATACAATGAGCAGTTCTTC CASSFTSGGAYNEQFF TRBJ2-1 NA TRBV27 TRBD2
TGCGCCAGCAGGCCCGAGACCACGACCGGGACATCTGGCTACACCTTC CASRPETTTGTSGYTF TRBJ1-2 NA TRBV5-1 NA
TGTGCCAGCAGTTTCGGGGGTTACAATGAGCAGTTCTTC CASSFGGYNEQFF TRBJ2-1 NA TRBV28 NA
TGTGCCAGCAGGAACTTTATTGGGAACACTGAAGCTTTCTTT CASRNFIGNTEAFF TRBJ1-1 NA TRBV6-5 NA
TGTGCCAGCAGCTTCAACAGTGCCTACTATGGCTACACCTTC CASSFNSAYYGYTF TRBJ1-2 few TRBV7-9 NA
TGTGCCATCAGTGACACCAAGCTGAGCTCCTACAATGAGCAGTTCTTC CAISDTKLSSYNEQFF TRBJ2-1 few TRBV10-3 NA
TGTGCCAGCAGCTTAGGGGGAGATGAAGCTTTCTTT CASSLGGDEAFF TRBJ1-1 NA TRBV11-2 NA
TGTGCCACCGCGGGAGAGGGTGAGCAGTTCTTC CATAGEGEQFF TRBJ2-1 NA TRBV16 TRBD2
TGCGCCAGCAGTGAGCTGGCAGGGGGGAACACTGAAGCTTTCTTT CASSELAGGNTEAFF TRBJ1-1 NA TRBV10-2 TRBD1
TGTGCCAGCTGGGGGACAGGCTCTGGAAACACCATATATTTT CASWGTGSGNTIYF TRBJ1-3 NA TRBV6-1 TRBD1
TGTGCCAGCACCGCGACAGGACTCTATGGCTACACCTTC CASTATGLYGYTF TRBJ1-2 NA TRBV5-4 NA
TGCGCCAGCAGCCCGAGGGGGACAGGGGGTGGCTACACCTTC CASSPRGTGGGYTF TRBJ1-2 NA TRBV4-1 TRBD1
TGTGCCAGCAGCGCGAGGGGACAGAATAACTATGGCTACACCTTC CASSARGQNNYGYTF TRBJ1-2 NA TRBV9 TRBD1
TGCGCCAGCAGCTTGTTAACAGGGGGCTCTTTAAGTGGCTACACCTTC CASSLLTGGSLSGYTF TRBJ1-2 NA TRBV5-1 TRBD1
TGTGCCAGCAGCCAAGGACTAGTGTTTTCCTATGGCTACACCTTC CASSQGLVFSYGYTF TRBJ1-2 few TRBV5-5 NA
TGTGCCAGCAGCCCATCTACAGGGAACTATGGCTACACCTTC CASSPSTGNYGYTF TRBJ1-2 NA TRBV7-2 NA